A single count supports the clone carrying this TCR beta chain. Sequenced by immunoSEQ multiplex PCR; TCRdb stores in-frame clones only, minus some. The sample comprises more than 200,000 clones, about 91% of which are singletons, and over 1.3% rests with the top ten. This sample is part of a study of blood T cell repertoires in COVID-19. This CDR3 spans 10 amino acids. In germline, CDR1 is ENHRY, CDR2 SYGVKD. Trimming removed 7 bases from V and 6 bases from J, with 6 bases in between. This TCR came from an elderly man with acute or convalescent COVID-19. The genes are TRBV10-3 and TRBJ1-2, with D maybe TRBD1 (5 bases). The sequencing sample was made of peripheral blood. Written as DNA, the CDR3 is TGTGCCATCAAGGGGAATGGCTACACCTTC. Its translation is CAIKGNGYTF.